The rows below give T cell receptor beta chains drawn from one sample of a study of blood T cell repertoires in COVID-19. The table came from immunoSEQ multiplex PCR; TCRdb's copy has only in-frame clones and leaves some out. In the table there are about 150,000 clones, around nine tenths of which are singletons. Source material: peripheral blood. These receptors all stem from an elderly woman with COVID-19, enrolled during active disease. Each CDR3 is given with its conserved first and last residue. The D gene is left open where the match is weak. Clone size, where shown, is once, few, many, or a class for clones that have expanded.

V gene: TRBV3-1/TRBV3-2; J gene: TRBJ1-2; clone size: .; D gene: .; CDR3 protein: CASSQVRGSYGYTF; CDR3 DNA: TGTGCCAGCAGCCAAGTCCGAGGATCCTATGGCTACACCTTC
V gene: TRBV11-2; J gene: TRBJ2-3; clone size: .; D gene: TRBD1; CDR3 protein: CASSQDRGVTDTQYF; CDR3 DNA: TGTGCCAGCAGCCAGGACAGGGGAGTCACAGATACGCAGTATTTT
V gene: TRBV5-1; J gene: TRBJ2-1; clone size: .; D gene: .; CDR3 protein: CASSPSGLTYNEQFF; CDR3 DNA: TGCGCCAGCAGCCCTTCTGGACTAACCTACAATGAGCAGTTCTTC
V gene: TRBV29-1; J gene: TRBJ2-1; clone size: .; D gene: .; CDR3 protein: CSVEETRGQFF; CDR3 DNA: TGCAGCGTCGAGGAGACTAGGGGGCAGTTCTTC
V gene: TRBV28; J gene: TRBJ1-2; clone size: .; D gene: .; CDR3 protein: CASRDTGLHHGYTF; CDR3 DNA: TGTGCCAGCAGAGACACAGGGCTTCACCATGGCTACACCTTC
V gene: TRBV6-5; J gene: TRBJ1-5; clone size: .; D gene: .; CDR3 protein: CASILTPGFEPQHF; CDR3 DNA: TGTGCCAGCATCTTAACCCCGGGGTTTGAGCCCCAGCATTTT
V gene: TRBV27; J gene: TRBJ1-2; clone size: .; D gene: TRBD1; CDR3 protein: CASSPRGGGWANYGYTF; CDR3 DNA: TGTGCCAGCAGTCCGAGAGGGGGCGGATGGGCTAACTATGGCTACACCTTC
V gene: TRBV5-1; J gene: TRBJ2-3; clone size: .; D gene: TRBD1; CDR3 protein: CASSSTGVADTQYF; CDR3 DNA: TGCGCCAGCAGCTCGACAGGGGTGGCAGATACGCAGTATTTT
V gene: TRBV7-9; J gene: TRBJ1-4; clone size: .; D gene: .; CDR3 protein: CASSGGLGNEKLFF; CDR3 DNA: TGTGCCAGCAGCGGAGGGTTGGGAAATGAAAAACTGTTTTTT
V gene: TRBV5-6; J gene: TRBJ2-1; clone size: .; D gene: TRBD2; CDR3 protein: CASSLGGLAGVLGQFF; CDR3 DNA: TGTGCCAGCAGCTTGGGGGGACTAGCGGGAGTTCTTGGGCAGTTCTTC
V gene: TRBV20-1; J gene: TRBJ1-5; clone size: .; D gene: .; CDR3 protein: CSARAGQPQHF; CDR3 DNA: TGCAGTGCTAGAGCGGGTCAGCCCCAGCATTTT
V gene: TRBV28; J gene: TRBJ1-2; clone size: .; D gene: .; CDR3 protein: CASSLQTDRTVGYTF; CDR3 DNA: TGTGCCAGCAGTTTACAGACCGACAGAACGGTTGGCTACACCTTC
V gene: TRBV14; J gene: TRBJ1-4; clone size: once; D gene: TRBD1; CDR3 protein: CASSSRKGAQSTNEKLFF; CDR3 DNA: TGTGCCAGCAGCTCAAGGAAGGGGGCCCAGTCAACTAATGAAAAACTGTTTTTT
V gene: TRBV11-2; J gene: TRBJ1-4; clone size: .; D gene: TRBD1; CDR3 protein: CASSENTGGLIATNEKLFF; CDR3 DNA: TGTGCCAGCAGCGAAAACACAGGGGGCCTAATTGCAACTAATGAAAAACTGTTTTTT
V gene: TRBV2; J gene: TRBJ1-2; clone size: .; D gene: .; CDR3 protein: CASSELLATNYGYTF; CDR3 DNA: TGTGCCAGCAGTGAACTGCTTGCGACTAACTATGGCTACACCTTC
V gene: TRBV12-3/TRBV12-4; J gene: TRBJ2-7; clone size: .; D gene: .; CDR3 protein: CASSLGTTYEQYF; CDR3 DNA: TGTGCCAGCAGTTTGGGCACCACCTACGAGCAGTACTTC
V gene: TRBV20-1; J gene: TRBJ2-2; clone size: once; D gene: .; CDR3 protein: CSASKAGANTGELFF; CDR3 DNA: TGCAGTGCTAGTAAGGCGGGTGCGAACACCGGGGAGCTGTTTTTT
V gene: TRBV11-2; J gene: TRBJ1-1; clone size: .; D gene: .; CDR3 protein: CASRLTENTEAFF; CDR3 DNA: TGTGCCAGCAGGTTGACAGAGAACACTGAAGCTTTCTTT
V gene: TRBV7-8; J gene: TRBJ1-2; clone size: .; D gene: TRBD1; CDR3 protein: CASSSQRTGGGYGYTF; CDR3 DNA: TGTGCCAGCAGCTCCCAACGGACAGGGGGCGGCTATGGCTACACCTTC
V gene: TRBV19; J gene: TRBJ1-5; clone size: many; D gene: TRBD1; CDR3 protein: CASSITGDQPQHF; CDR3 DNA: TGTGCCAGTAGTATAACAGGGGATCAGCCCCAGCATTTT
V gene: TRBV29-1; J gene: TRBJ2-3; clone size: .; D gene: TRBD1; CDR3 protein: CSVNRDRDTQYF; CDR3 DNA: TGCAGCGTTAACCGGGACAGAGATACGCAGTATTTT
V gene: TRBV27; J gene: TRBJ1-1; clone size: .; D gene: TRBD1; CDR3 protein: CASSFRTGWTEAFF; CDR3 DNA: TGTGCCAGCAGTTTCCGGACAGGGTGGACTGAAGCTTTCTTT
V gene: TRBV7-9; J gene: TRBJ2-7; clone size: many; D gene: TRBD2; CDR3 protein: CASSGSGRGEQYF; CDR3 DNA: TGTGCCAGCAGCGGTAGCGGGAGAGGCGAGCAGTACTTC
V gene: TRBV4-2; J gene: TRBJ1-2; clone size: .; D gene: TRBD1; CDR3 protein: CASSRDRGSNYGYTF; CDR3 DNA: TGTGCCAGCAGCCGGGACAGGGGTTCTAACTATGGCTACACCTTC
V gene: TRBV12-3/TRBV12-4; J gene: TRBJ2-2; clone size: few; D gene: .; CDR3 protein: CASQVVTGELFF; CDR3 DNA: TGTGCCAGCCAGGTTGTGACCGGGGAGCTGTTTTTT
V gene: TRBV4-2; J gene: TRBJ1-6; clone size: .; D gene: .; CDR3 protein: CASSQDGQANSPLHF; CDR3 DNA: TGTGCCAGCAGCCAAGATGGGCAGGCCAATTCACCCCTCCACTTT
V gene: TRBV4-2; J gene: TRBJ1-1; clone size: .; D gene: .; CDR3 protein: CASSQISAGMNTEAFF; CDR3 DNA: TGTGCCAGCAGCCAAATCTCGGCCGGGATGAACACTGAAGCTTTCTTT
V gene: TRBV6-4; J gene: TRBJ1-6; clone size: .; D gene: TRBD1; CDR3 protein: CASSEEQGNSPLHF; CDR3 DNA: TGTGCCAGCAGTGAAGAACAGGGGAATTCACCCCTCCACTTT
V gene: TRBV2; J gene: TRBJ2-1; clone size: .; D gene: TRBD2; CDR3 protein: CASRRRTSGYNEQFF; CDR3 DNA: TGTGCCAGCAGACGACGGACTAGCGGTTACAATGAGCAGTTCTTC
V gene: TRBV7-3; J gene: TRBJ1-2; clone size: .; D gene: TRBD1; CDR3 protein: CASSPGQEYGYTF; CDR3 DNA: TGTGCCAGCAGCCCGGGACAGGAGTATGGCTACACCTTC
V gene: TRBV19; J gene: TRBJ2-2; clone size: .; D gene: TRBD2; CDR3 protein: CASSTTGTSGRVNTGELFF; CDR3 DNA: TGTGCCAGTAGTACAACCGGGACTAGCGGGAGGGTAAACACCGGGGAGCTGTTTTTT
V gene: TRBV6-6; J gene: TRBJ2-2; clone size: .; D gene: .; CDR3 protein: CASSETATGELFF; CDR3 DNA: TGTGCCAGCAGTGAGACTGCCACCGGGGAGCTGTTTTTT
V gene: TRBV7-2; J gene: TRBJ1-5; clone size: .; D gene: TRBD1; CDR3 protein: CASSPGQGKNQPQHF; CDR3 DNA: TGTGCCAGCAGCCCAGGACAGGGGAAAAATCAGCCCCAGCATTTT
V gene: TRBV2; J gene: TRBJ1-6; clone size: .; D gene: TRBD1; CDR3 protein: CASRDRSNNSPLHF; CDR3 DNA: TGTGCCAGCAGGGACAGGTCGAATAATTCACCCCTCCACTTT
V gene: TRBV5-4; J gene: TRBJ2-1; clone size: few; D gene: TRBD2; CDR3 protein: CASSPVTAGGPAGGQFF; CDR3 DNA: TGTGCCAGCAGCCCGGTAACAGCGGGAGGCCCGGCGGGGGGGCAGTTCTTC
V gene: TRBV24-1; J gene: TRBJ2-2; clone size: once; D gene: TRBD2; CDR3 protein: CATSDQVAGEAGELFF; CDR3 DNA: TGTGCCACCAGTGATCAGGTGGCGGGAGAAGCCGGGGAGCTGTTTTTT
V gene: TRBV3-1/TRBV3-2; J gene: TRBJ2-3; clone size: once; D gene: TRBD2; CDR3 protein: CASSQGSRLAADTQYF; CDR3 DNA: TGTGCCAGCAGCCAAGGAAGCAGGCTAGCGGCAGATACGCAGTATTTT
V gene: TRBV24-1; J gene: TRBJ1-1; clone size: .; D gene: .; CDR3 protein: CATSDPLGGTITEAFF; CDR3 DNA: TGTGCCACCAGTGATCCGCTGGGGGGGACAATCACTGAAGCTTTCTTT
V gene: TRBV2; J gene: TRBJ1-3; clone size: .; D gene: TRBD1; CDR3 protein: CASSGPSGQGTRNTIYF; CDR3 DNA: TGTGCCAGCAGTGGCCCATCGGGACAGGGGACTAGAAACACCATATATTTT
V gene: TRBV7-7; J gene: TRBJ2-1; clone size: .; D gene: .; CDR3 protein: CASSTGLLNEQFF; CDR3 DNA: TGTGCTAGCAGCACGGGACTTTTAAATGAGCAGTTCTTC
V gene: TRBV19; J gene: TRBJ2-2; clone size: .; D gene: .; CDR3 protein: CASTGLKNTGELFF; CDR3 DNA: TGTGCCAGTACGGGACTTAAGAACACCGGGGAGCTGTTTTTT
V gene: TRBV27; J gene: TRBJ2-6; clone size: .; D gene: TRBD1; CDR3 protein: CASSSHTGTVGSGANVLTF; CDR3 DNA: TGTGCCAGCAGTTCACATACCGGGACAGTAGGCTCTGGGGCCAACGTCCTGACTTTC